This T cell receptor (beta chain) was captured by sequencing in a study of T cell changes during pregnancy in multiple sclerosis (dated by TCRdb to between 2017 and 2020). Study-level background: In women with multiple sclerosis, the researchers looked at how the T cell repertoire shifted as pregnancy progressed.

As to this clone: The antigen it recognizes is unknown. No base qualities exist here, and no much larger clone lies one base off it.

The CDR3 spans 15 residues, from the cysteine through the phenylalanine. Of the read, only the CDR3 DNA is kept; its 45 bases are in frame from base 1. From a lookup of the germline V gene, CDR1 and CDR2 are SGDLS and YYNGEE. The germline V end is reduced by 4 bases and the J end by 0 bases; junction bases left unmatched: 4. Libraries came from the immunoSEQ multiplex PCR assay. Drawn from immuneACCESS, this table holds only the in-frame rearrangements with V and J called that TCRdb kept. Clones are partly lost; checked studies trace under half to an unresolved V gene and leave the rest unexplained. The sample has 40,000 to 45,000 clones on record, 70% to 90% of them singletons. The top ten hold approximately 0.92% of the sample.

The sequence was collected from a female donor with multiple sclerosis, enrolled in a pregnancy study. This sequence uses TRBV9 and TRBJ2-3, with 8 junctional bases fitting TRBD2. The starting material was CD4+ T cells from peripheral blood mononuclear cells, obtained after pregnancy. The sequenced DNA: TGTGCCAGCAGCCCTAGCGGGTTTAGCACAGATACGCAGTATTTT. Its protein is CASSPSGFSTDTQYF.